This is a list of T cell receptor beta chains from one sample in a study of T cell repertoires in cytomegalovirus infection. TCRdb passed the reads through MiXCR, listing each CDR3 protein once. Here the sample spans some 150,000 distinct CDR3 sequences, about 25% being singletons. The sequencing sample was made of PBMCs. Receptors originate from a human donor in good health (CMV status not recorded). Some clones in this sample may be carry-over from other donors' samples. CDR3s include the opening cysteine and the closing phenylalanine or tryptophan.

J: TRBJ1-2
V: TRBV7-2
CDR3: CASSPNPGWQTHGYTF

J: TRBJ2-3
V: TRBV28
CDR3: CASRAANTDTQYF

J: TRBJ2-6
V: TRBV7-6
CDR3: CASSLSTGDGANVLTF

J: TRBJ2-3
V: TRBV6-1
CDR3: CASSETSGTDTQYF

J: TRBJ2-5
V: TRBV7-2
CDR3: CASSLVGGGQETQYF

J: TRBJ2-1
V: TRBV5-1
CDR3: CASSQRTSGGSYNEQFF

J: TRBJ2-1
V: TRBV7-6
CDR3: CASSLEAGEDNEQFF

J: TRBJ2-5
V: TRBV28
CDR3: CASSLWRGGQETQYF

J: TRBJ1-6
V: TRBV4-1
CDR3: CASSQDQGANSPLHF

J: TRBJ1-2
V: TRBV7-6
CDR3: CASSSPGIYGYTF

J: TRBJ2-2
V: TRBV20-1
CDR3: CSALQGAGELFF

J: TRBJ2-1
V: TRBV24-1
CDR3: CATSDSLSGRPQFF

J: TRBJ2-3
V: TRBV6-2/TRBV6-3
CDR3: CASSYSTSETSGRTDTQYF

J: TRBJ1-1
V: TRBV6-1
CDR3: CASSVPGQRHTEAFF

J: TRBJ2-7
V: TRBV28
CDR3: CASSRLPYEQYF

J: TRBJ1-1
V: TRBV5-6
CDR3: CASSSLGQVNTEAFF

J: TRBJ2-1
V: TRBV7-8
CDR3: CASQGARYNEQFF

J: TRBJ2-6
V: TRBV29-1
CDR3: CSVEDTETGANVLTF

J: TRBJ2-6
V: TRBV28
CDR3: CASSSMGRNSGANVLTF

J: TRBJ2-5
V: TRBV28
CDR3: CASSLWGGGETQYF

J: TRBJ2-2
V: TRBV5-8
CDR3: CASSLERGLNTGELFF

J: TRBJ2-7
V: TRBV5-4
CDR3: CASKRQGPSNEQYF

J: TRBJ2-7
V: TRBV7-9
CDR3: CASSLEEVEQYF

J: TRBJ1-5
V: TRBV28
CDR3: CASSKTGPQHF

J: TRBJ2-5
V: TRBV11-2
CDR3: CASSLDPGTGGTQYF

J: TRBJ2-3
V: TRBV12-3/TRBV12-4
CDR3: CASSRGSTDTQYF

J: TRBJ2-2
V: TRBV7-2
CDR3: CASSLDYPGELFF

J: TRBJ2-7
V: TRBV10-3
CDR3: CAPKTDYEQYF

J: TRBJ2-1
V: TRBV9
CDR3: CASSVDNEQFF

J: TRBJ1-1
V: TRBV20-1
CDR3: CSASRDVRNTEAFF

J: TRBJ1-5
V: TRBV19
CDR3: CASKTVGSNQPQHF

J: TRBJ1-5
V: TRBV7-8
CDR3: CASSLPGQGPYSNQPQHF

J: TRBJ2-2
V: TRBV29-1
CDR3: CSAQRELNTGELFF

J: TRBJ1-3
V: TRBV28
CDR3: CASSLSPPLSGNTIYF

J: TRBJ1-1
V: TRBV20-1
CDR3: CSARVQRATEAFF

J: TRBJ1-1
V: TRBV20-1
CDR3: CSAIRDTEAFF

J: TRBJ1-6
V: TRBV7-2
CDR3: CASTRTGNNSPLHF

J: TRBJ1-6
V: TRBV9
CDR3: CASSVGLTSSPLHF

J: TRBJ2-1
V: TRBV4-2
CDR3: CASSHDAGVYNEQFF

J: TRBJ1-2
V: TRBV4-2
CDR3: CASSQDGRANYGYTF

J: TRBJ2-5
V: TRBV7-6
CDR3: CASSLAAKETQYF

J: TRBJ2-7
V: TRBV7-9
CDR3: CASSFGGGIEQYF

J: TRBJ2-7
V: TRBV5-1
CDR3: CASMLAGGSSSYEQYF

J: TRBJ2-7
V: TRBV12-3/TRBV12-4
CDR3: CASSSTEVGEQYF

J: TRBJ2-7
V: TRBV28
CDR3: CASSQGTSVGSYEQYF

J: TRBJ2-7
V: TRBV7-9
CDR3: CASSLDRRQYF

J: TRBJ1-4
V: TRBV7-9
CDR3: CASSLGQEIGANEKLFF

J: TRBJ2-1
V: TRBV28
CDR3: CASSLKAGGDKFF

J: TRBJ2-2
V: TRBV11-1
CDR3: CASSGLGTGTGELFF

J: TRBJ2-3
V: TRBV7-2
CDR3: CASSYGLAGDTQYF

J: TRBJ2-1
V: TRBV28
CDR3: CASRRRWTRAYNEQFF

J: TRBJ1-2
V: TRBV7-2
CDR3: CASSPRRGTVDYGYTF

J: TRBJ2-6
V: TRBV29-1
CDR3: CSVDSGANVLTF

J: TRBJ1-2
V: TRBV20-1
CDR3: CSAYSYGYTF

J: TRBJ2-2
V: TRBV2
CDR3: CASNDFGTGFTGELFF

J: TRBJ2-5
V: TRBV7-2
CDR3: CASSFPGKETQYF

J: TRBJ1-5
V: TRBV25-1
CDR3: CASSESQLNQPQHF

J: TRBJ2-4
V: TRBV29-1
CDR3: CSVEGPKNIQYF